This is a list of T cell receptor beta chains from one sample in a study of T cell responses to AZD1222 COVID-19 vaccine. This table comes from immunoSEQ multiplex PCR, and its TCRdb copy is limited to in-frame clones, with some not included. Here the sample spans approximately 190,000 clones, over 80% being singletons. This material consisted of peripheral blood, taken on day 0 of AZD1222 vaccination. These receptors all come from an adult in good health. CDR3s include the opening cysteine and the closing phenylalanine or tryptophan. The D gene is left open where the match is weak. Size tells how often a clone was seen (once, few, many) or the class of an expanded clone, and some rows leave it out.

>.|TRBV3-1/TRBV3-2|.|TRBJ1-1
TGTGCCAGCACCCTCGAGGGGATCACTGAAGCTTTCTTT
CASTLEGITEAFF
>.|TRBV21-1|once|TRBJ1-2
TGTGCCAGCAGCAAAGTTGGGACAGGGGGCGCCTCTAACTATGGCTACACCTTC
CASSKVGTGGASNYGYTF
>TRBD1|TRBV7-3|.|TRBJ2-2
TGTGCCAGCAGCCAAGGACAGGCCGGGGCCGGGGAGCTGTTTTTT
CASSQGQAGAGELFF
>.|TRBV7-6|.|TRBJ1-4
TGTGCCAGCAGCTCGGACAGATATAATGAAAAACTGTTTTTT
CASSSDRYNEKLFF
>.|TRBV27|.|TRBJ1-5
TGTGCCAGCAGTCCGAACAATCAGCCCCAGCATTTT
CASSPNNQPQHF
>TRBD1|TRBV6-2/TRBV6-3|.|TRBJ1-2
TGTGCCAGCAGTTACCCTGGACAGGGAGGCTACACCTTC
CASSYPGQGGYTF
>.|TRBV28|.|TRBJ2-1
TGTGCCAGCACCACTTTTATTGGACCCCAGAATGAGCAGTTCTTC
CASTTFIGPQNEQFF
>.|TRBV5-6|.|TRBJ1-4
TGTGCCAGCAGCCAGGGGAATGAAAAACTGTTTTTT
CASSQGNEKLFF
>.|TRBV6-5|.|TRBJ1-1
TGTGCCAGCAGTTACGGTAACAGGGTGTCGGCTTTCTTT
CASSYGNRVSAFF
>.|TRBV6-2/TRBV6-3|.|TRBJ2-4
TGTGCCAGCAGTTACCCTAAAAACATTCAGTACTTC
CASSYPKNIQYF
>.|TRBV2|.|TRBJ1-4
TGTGCCAGCAGTACCCCCGGCCCAACTAATGAAAAACTGTTTTTT
CASSTPGPTNEKLFF
>.|TRBV30|.|TRBJ1-5
TGTGCCTGGAGTGTGCAGAGCAATCAGCCCCAGCATTTT
CAWSVQSNQPQHF
>.|TRBV7-3|.|TRBJ1-6
TGTGCCAGCAGATCCGACGGGAATTCACCCCTCCACTTT
CASRSDGNSPLHF